The 7 T cell receptor beta chains below were found in one sample sequenced in a study of blood T cell repertoires in COVID-19. Profiled with immunoSEQ multiplex PCR; TCRdb holds only in-frame clones, not every one. The data show tens of thousands of clones, just over 85% seen once. The sequenced sample consisted of peripheral blood. The receptors stem from a human donor in a cohort sampled during active COVID-19.

This clone was detected only a few times. The chain carries TRBV27 and TRBJ1-5, with TRBD1 matching over 7 bases. CDR1 is MNHEY, CDR2 SMNVEV, per germline (reference sequence). The ends lost 5 bases at V and 4 bases at J; junction bases unmatched: 2. The length of the CDR3 is 13 residues. The DNA of the CDR3 is TGTGCCAGCAGTCTGGGACAGAATCAGCCCCAGCATTTT. Translation gives CASSLGQNQPQHF.

The chain couples TRBV28 to TRBJ1-2, with 7 positions matching TRBD1. After removal of 5 bases from V and 8 bases from J, the junction contained 8 bases not matched to a gene. The CDR3 extends over 13 amino acids. Germline values: CDR1 MDHEN, CDR2 SYDVKM. The DNA of the CDR3 is TGTGCCAGCAGTGACAGGGCGTCGAGGGGCTACACCTTC. Encoded protein: CASSDRASRGYTF.

The V and J genes are TRBV6-5 and TRBJ2-2; weak D call: TRBD2 (5 bases). Trimming pared 5 bases from V and 1 base from J, leaving 8 bases between. The V gene's germline CDR1 is MNHEY and CDR2 SVGAGI. The CDR3 consists of 14 residues. The CDR3 protein is CASSLGLNTGELFF. DNA for the CDR3: TGTGCCAGCAGTCTAGGACTGAACACCGGGGAGCTGTTTTTT.

V is TRBV5-1 and J is TRBJ2-3; the match to TRBD2 covers 8 bases. The trim removed 0 bases at V and 5 bases at J, leaving 8 bases unmatched. The CDR3 runs 16 residues. From germline, CDR1 is SGHRS and CDR2 YFSETQ. The CDR3 bases are TGCGCCAGCAGCTTGGTAGGGGCGGGAGGCATAGATACGCAGTATTTT. Encoded protein: CASSLVGAGGIDTQYF.

This chain links TRBV28 with TRBJ1-5; a possible D gene is TRBD1 (6 bases). The V end was cut by 5 bases, the J end by 1 base, with 12 bases between. Per germline, CDR1 MDHEN and CDR2 SYDVKM. The CDR3 is 15 amino acids. This chain's CDR3 is CASSPPQGSNQPQHF. Written as DNA, the CDR3 is TGTGCCAGCAGTCCCCCCCAGGGGAGCAATCAGCCCCAGCATTTT.

The genes are TRBV6-2 or TRBV6-3 and TRBJ2-1; D may be TRBD1 (5 bases). Germline values: CDR1 MNHEY, CDR2 SVGEGT. V lost 2 bases and J 7 bases, leaving 12 bases between the germline ends. This CDR3 has 14 residues. DNA of the CDR3: TGTGCCAGCAGTTACGCCCTCAGGGTAAATGAGCAGTTCTTC. This translates into CASSYALRVNEQFF.

The chain recombines TRBV12-3 or TRBV12-4 with TRBJ1-2, with 7 bases fitting TRBD1. V lost 5 bases, J lost 8 bases, and 8 bases stayed unmatched. The CDR3 sequence is 13 residues long. CDR3: CASSGTGEGGYTF. The CDR3 nucleotides are TGTGCCAGCAGTGGTACAGGGGAAGGGGGCTACACCTTC.